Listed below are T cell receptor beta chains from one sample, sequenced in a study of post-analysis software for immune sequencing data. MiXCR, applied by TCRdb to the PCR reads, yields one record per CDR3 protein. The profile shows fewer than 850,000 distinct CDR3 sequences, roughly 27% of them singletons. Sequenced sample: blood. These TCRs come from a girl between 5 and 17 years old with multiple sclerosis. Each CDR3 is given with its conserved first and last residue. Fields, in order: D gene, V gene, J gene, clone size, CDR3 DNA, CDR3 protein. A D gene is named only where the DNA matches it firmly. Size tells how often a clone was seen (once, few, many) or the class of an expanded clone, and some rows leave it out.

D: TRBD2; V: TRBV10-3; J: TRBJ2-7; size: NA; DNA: TGTGCCATCAGTGAGACCGCTAGCGGGAGAGTGGGCGAGCAGTACTTC; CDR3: CAISETASGRVGEQYF
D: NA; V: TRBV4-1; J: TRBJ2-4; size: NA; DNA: TGCGCCAGCAGCCAAGCCCGCATTCAGTACTTC; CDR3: CASSQARIQYF
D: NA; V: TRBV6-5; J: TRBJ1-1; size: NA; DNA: TGTGCCAGCAGTTACGACAGTTTCACTGAAGCTTTCTTT; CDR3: CASSYDSFTEAFF
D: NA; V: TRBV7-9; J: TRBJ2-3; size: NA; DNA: TGTGCCAGCAGCCCCCCGGGACCAACGCAGTATTTT; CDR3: CASSPPGPTQYF
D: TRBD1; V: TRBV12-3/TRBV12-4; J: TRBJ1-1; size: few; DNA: TGTGCCAGCAGTTTGTCAGGGGGGGAAACTGAAGCTTTCTTT; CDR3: CASSLSGGETEAFF
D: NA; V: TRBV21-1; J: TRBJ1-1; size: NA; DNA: TGTGCCAGCCACAGGGGACTGAACACTGAAGCTTTCTTT; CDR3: CASHRGLNTEAFF
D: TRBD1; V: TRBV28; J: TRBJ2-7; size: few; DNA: TGTGCCAGCAATGCCCGTGGGACAGGACTCTACGAGCAGTACTTC; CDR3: CASNARGTGLYEQYF
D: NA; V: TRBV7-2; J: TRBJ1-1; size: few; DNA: TGTGCCAGCAGCTTCCGGGGGGGCACTGAAGCTTTCTTT; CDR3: CASSFRGGTEAFF
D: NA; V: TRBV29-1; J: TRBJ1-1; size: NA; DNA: TGCAGCGTCCAAAAGATCTTGGTAACTGAAGCTTTCTTT; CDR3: CSVQKILVTEAFF
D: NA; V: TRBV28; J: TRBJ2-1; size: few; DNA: TGTGCCAGCAGTCCTTCTAGGACCGGATGGGCAGAGACCCAGTTCTTC; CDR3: CASSPSRTGWAETQFF
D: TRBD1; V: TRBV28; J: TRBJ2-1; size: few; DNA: TGTGCCAGCAGTTCTCAGACAGGGGGCTCGAGCTCCTACAATGAGCAGTTCTTC; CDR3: CASSSQTGGSSSYNEQFF
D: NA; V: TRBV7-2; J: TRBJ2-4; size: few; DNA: TGTGCCAGCAGCTGGAGGGGGGCGGCATTAGCCAAAAACATTCAGTACTTC; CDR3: CASSWRGAALAKNIQYF
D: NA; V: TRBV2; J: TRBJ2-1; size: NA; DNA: TGTGCCAGCAGTGAACTAGCGTACAATGAGCAGTTCTTC; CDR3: CASSELAYNEQFF